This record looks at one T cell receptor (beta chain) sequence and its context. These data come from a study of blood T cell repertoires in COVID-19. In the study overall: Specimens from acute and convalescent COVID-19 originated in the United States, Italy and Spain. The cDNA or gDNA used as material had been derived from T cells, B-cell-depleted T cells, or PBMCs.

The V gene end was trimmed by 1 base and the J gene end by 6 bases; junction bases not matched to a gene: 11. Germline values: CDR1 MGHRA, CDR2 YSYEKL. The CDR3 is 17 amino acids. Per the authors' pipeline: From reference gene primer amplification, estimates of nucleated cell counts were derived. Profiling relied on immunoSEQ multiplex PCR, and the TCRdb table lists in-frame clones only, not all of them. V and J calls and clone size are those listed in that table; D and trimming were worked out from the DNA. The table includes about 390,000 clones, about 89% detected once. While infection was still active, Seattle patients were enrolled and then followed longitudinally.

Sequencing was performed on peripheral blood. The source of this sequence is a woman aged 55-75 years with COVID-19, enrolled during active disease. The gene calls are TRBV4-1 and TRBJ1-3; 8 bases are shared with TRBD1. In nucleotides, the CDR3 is TGCGCCAGCAGCCAAGGGAGGGGCGACAGGGGTGAAAACACCATATATTTT. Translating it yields CASSQGRGDRGENTIYF.